What follows are 25 T cell receptor beta chains derived from one specimen sequenced in a study of T cells of healthy individuals. TCRdb reprocessed the 5' RACE reads with MiXCR, giving one entry per CDR3 protein. The data contain about 100,000 distinct CDR3 sequences, roughly a sixth of them seen just once; the ten biggest clones take up 6.2%. The origin of the receptors is a human donor in good health.

V is TRBV6-6 and J is TRBJ2-3; 7 nucleotides align to TRBD2. The CDR3 sequence is 16 residues long. CDR1 and CDR2 from the germline V gene are MNHNY and SVGAGI (reference sequence). V lost 5 bases to trimming and J lost 4 bases; unmatched junction nucleotides: 12. CDR3 region: CASSPALAGDADTQYF. The DNA of the CDR3 is TGTGCCAGCAGTCCCGCCTTGGCGGGAGATGCAGATACGCAGTATTTT.

The genes are TRBV28 and TRBJ1-2; D is undetermined. The V gene's germline CDR1 is MDHEN and CDR2 SYDVKM. This CDR3 comprises 12 residues. Trimming shortened V by 8 bases and J by 2 bases, and 9 bases separated the two germline ends. The CDR3 loop reads CASGPLNYGYTF. DNA for the CDR3: TGTGCCAGCGGACCCTTGAACTATGGCTACACCTTC.

J is TRBJ1-3 and V is TRBV27; perhaps TRBD1 as D (6 bases). Trimming took 5 bases from V and 2 from J, leaving 10 bases between them. Germline V lookup: CDR1 MNHEY, CDR2 SMNVEV (reference sequence). CDR3 length: 14 residues. CDR3 DNA sequence: TGTGCCAGCAGTACAGGGAACCCTGGAAACACCATATATTTT. It translates to CASSTGNPGNTIYF.

This clonotype was seen a few times. The J gene is TRBJ2-7, the V gene TRBV4-2, with TRBD2 identical over 7 bases. The CDR3 is 15 residues long. CDR1 is LGHNA, CDR2 YNFKEQ, per germline. V gave up 1 base and J gave up 0 bases; unmatched junction bases: 3. The DNA of the CDR3 is TGTGCCAGCAGCCAAGTAGGGACTAACTCCTACGAGCAGTACTTC. It translates to CASSQVGTNSYEQYF.

The chain carries TRBV28 and TRBJ2-7, with a weak D call TRBD2 (5 bases). The CDR3 totals 17 residues. Trimming stripped 4 bases from V and 4 bases from J, with 23 bases between. Germline lookup yields CDR1 MDHEN and CDR2 SYDVKM. The CDR3 reads CASSSSYRTSYEYEQYF. As DNA, the CDR3 is TGTGCCAGCAGTTCATCCTATCGGACTTCCTATGAGTACGAGCAGTACTTC.

This clonotype has just a few counts. CDR3 DNA: TGTGCCAGCAGCCCAGCTCGAGGGCAGGACAATCAGCCCCAGCATTTT. It is translated as CASSPARGQDNQPQHF. The chain combines TRBV7-6 with TRBJ1-5; D remains unclear. Germline V gives CDR1 SGHVS, CDR2 FNYEAQ. This CDR3 contains 16 residues. Trimming pared 5 bases from V and 3 bases from J, leaving 17 bases between.

V and J are TRBV29-1 and TRBJ2-2; 7 positions match TRBD1. The V gene's germline CDR1 is SQVTM and CDR2 ANQGSEA. With 4 bases clipped from V and 4 bases from J, the junction kept 3 bases outside the gene matches. The CDR3 length is 13 residues. The DNA for the CDR3 is TGCAGCGTTGGGACAGGAGTCACCGGGGAGCTGTTTTTT. This codes for CSVGTGVTGELFF.

In its sample, this clonotype was seen a few times. The DNA of the CDR3 is TGTGCCAGCAGCTTAGGCCAGGTCGGGGAGCTGTTTTTT. Translated, it gives CASSLGQVGELFF. This chain joins TRBV7-3 and TRBJ2-2; D not resolved. V shed 2 bases and J shed 7 bases, with 8 bases lying between them. This CDR3 contains 13 residues. Germline loops: CDR1 SGHTA, CDR2 FQGTGA.

The V call is TRBV7-2, the J call TRBJ2-5; D remains unclear. Germline lookup yields CDR1 SGHTA and CDR2 FQGNSA. The CDR3 is 14 amino acids. Trimming pared 1 base from V and 2 bases from J, leaving 8 bases between. The CDR3 loop is CASSLVFTQETQYF. CDR3 nucleotide sequence: TGTGCCAGCAGCTTAGTTTTTACACAAGAGACCCAGTACTTC.

The DNA for the CDR3 is TGTGCCAGCAGCGTAGGAAGCAGGAGCGATAGCAATCAGCCCCAGCATTTT. Its protein is CASSVGSRSDSNQPQHF. J is TRBJ1-5 and V is TRBV9; D remains unclear. V was pared by 0 bases and J by 0 bases, with 13 bases between. Per germline, CDR1 SGDLS and CDR2 YYNGEE. The CDR3 length is 17 residues.

Only a few counts were recorded for this clonotype. The rearrangement uses TRBV20-1 and TRBJ2-5, with 10 positions matching TRBD2. CDR3 length: 14 residues. Germline V gives CDR1 DFQATT, CDR2 SNEGSKA (reference sequence). V dropped 5 bases and J dropped 4; count of bases not matched to a gene: 7. Written as DNA, the CDR3 is TGCAGTGCTGAACATCGACTAGCGGGAGAGACCCAGTACTTC. The encoded protein is CSAEHRLAGETQYF.

V and J are TRBV24-1 and TRBJ2-3; TRBD2 aligns across 7 bases. Germline lookup yields CDR1 KGHDR and CDR2 SFDVKD. The V segment lost 4 bases and the J segment 0 bases; nucleotides outside the gene matches: 9. The CDR3 loop spans 17 amino acids. Here the CDR3 DNA reads TGTGCCACCAGTGACCCCCGGGGAGCGGGGAGCACAGATACGCAGTATTTT. This codes for CATSDPRGAGSTDTQYF.

V is TRBV21-1 and J is TRBJ2-3; the table's TRBD2 call for D was not verified on the DNA. TRBV21-1 is a pseudogene locus. The CDR3 is 18 amino acids. CDR3 nucleotides: TGTGCCAGCAGCAAAGTAGGGACTAGCGGGGGGGCGCCAGATACGCAGTATTTT. Translating gives CASSKVGTSGGAPDTQYF.

V usage is TRBV4-2 and J usage is TRBJ2-3; a weak D match, TRBD2 (8 bases). Per the germline V gene, CDR1 is LGHNA and CDR2 is YNFKEQ. This CDR3 region has 16 residues. Trimming took 7 bases from V and 2 from J, leaving 19 bases between them. CDR3 in amino acids: CASTQGVSGITDTQYF. CDR3 nucleotides: TGTGCCAGCACCCAGGGGGTTAGCGGGATCACAGATACGCAGTATTTT.

Many counts were recorded for this clonotype. The chain links TRBV12-3 or TRBV12-4 to TRBJ2-2, with no clear D. CDR3 length: 15 residues. V lost 5 bases and J lost 11, with 21 bases in between. CDR3 loop: CASSPLRAVVVELFF. CDR3 sequence (DNA): TGTGCCAGCAGTCCATTAAGGGCGGTGGTCGTTGAGCTGTTTTTT.

The chain carries TRBV7-2 and TRBJ2-5; 10 nucleotides line up with TRBD2. With V trimmed by 5 bases and J by 1 base, 4 bases remained unmatched. Germline CDR1 reads SGHTA; CDR2 reads FQGNSA. This CDR3 region has 15 residues. CDR3 DNA sequence: TGTGCCAGCAGCGCCTGGACTAGCGGCCAAGAGACCCAGTACTTC. The encoded protein is CASSAWTSGQETQYF.

The table lists this clonotype with a few counts. CDR3 coding DNA: TGTGCCAGCAGCTTAAATCCTGACACAGATACGCAGTATTTT. This encodes CASSLNPDTDTQYF. The rearrangement links TRBV7-2 to TRBJ2-3; D unresolved. This CDR3 spans 14 amino acids. V was shortened by 2 bases and J by 2 bases, with 8 bases between the two germline ends. Germline V gene sequence: CDR1 SGHTA, CDR2 FQGNSA.

This clonotype was observed at least ten times. The genes are TRBV11-2 and TRBJ2-1, with 10 bases fitting TRBD2. Trimming took 2 bases from V and 4 from J; bases not matched to a gene: 5. Per the germline V gene, CDR1 is SGHAT and CDR2 is FQNNGV. The CDR3 is made up of 16 amino acids. The CDR3 DNA reads as TGTGCCAGCAGCTTAAGGGGGACTAGCGAGTACAATGAGCAGTTCTTC. Protein sequence: CASSLRGTSEYNEQFF.

This clonotype was seen a handful of times. This chain joins TRBV4-3 and TRBJ1-1, with 7 bases that match TRBD1. Trimming at V came to 1 base and at J to 4 bases, leaving 9 bases not matched to a gene. This CDR3 has 16 residues. CDR1 and CDR2 from the germline V gene are LGHNA and YSLEER. The CDR3 nucleotides are TGCGCCAGCAGCCAAGGAACAGGGGCATGGGTCACTGAAGCTTTCTTT. It specifies CASSQGTGAWVTEAFF.

This clonotype was observed a few times. The chain couples TRBV6-2 or TRBV6-3 to TRBJ2-7, with 8 bases fitting TRBD1. CDR1 and CDR2 (germline): MNHEY, SVGEGT. The CDR3 totals 13 residues. The V segment lost 7 bases and the J segment 2 bases; nucleotides outside the gene matches: 4. CDR3 sequence reads: CASMRTGTYEQYF. The CDR3 DNA reads as TGTGCCAGCATGAGGACAGGGACCTACGAGCAGTACTTC.

The chain couples TRBV5-6 to TRBJ2-3; D remains unclear. Trimming cost V 1 base and J 5 bases, with 8 bases left between them. Looked up from germline, CDR1 is SGHDT and CDR2 is YYEEEE. CDR3 length: 13 residues. DNA of the CDR3: TGTGCCAGCAGCTTGAAAGGAGTAGATACGCAGTATTTT. It codes for CASSLKGVDTQYF. The whole variable domain, remainder taken from reference TRBV5-6 and TRBJ2-3, is DAGVTQSPTHLIKTRGQQVTLRCSPKSGHDTVSWYQQALGQGPQFIFQYYEEEERQRGNFPDRFSGHQFPNYSSELNVNALLLGDSALYLCASSLKGVDTQYFGPGTRLTVL.

The genes are TRBV2 and TRBJ2-5; 7 bases align to TRBD2. The trim removed 3 bases at V and 0 bases at J, leaving 7 bases unmatched. From germline, CDR1 is SNHLY and CDR2 FYNNEI. CDR3 size: 16 residues. CDR3 residues: CASSEDAGGYQETQYF. For the CDR3, the DNA is TGTGCCAGCAGTGAGGACGCCGGGGGGTACCAAGAGACCCAGTACTTC.

This clonotype was recorded a few times. The J gene is TRBJ2-1, the V gene TRBV5-5; a weak D match, TRBD2 (5 bases). V dropped 0 bases and J dropped 7 bases, with 14 bases sitting between them. The CDR3 is 15 residues long. Germline loops: CDR1 SGHKS, CDR2 YYEKEE (reference sequence). CDR3 sequence reads: CASSLGPSPGNEQFF. Written as DNA, the CDR3 is TGTGCCAGCAGCTTGGGACCGAGCCCGGGGAATGAGCAGTTCTTC.

The table lists this clonotype with many counts. The chain uses TRBV29-1 and TRBJ2-1; 10 bases fit TRBD1. CDR3 size: 12 residues. Germline values: CDR1 SQVTM, CDR2 ANQGSEA. The J segment lost 9 bases and the V segment lost 6 bases, leaving 5 bases of the junction unmatched. CDR3 bases: TGCAGCGTGGAGACAGGGGGCAGTGAGCAGTTCTTC. This translates into CSVETGGSEQFF.

This clonotype came up a few times. The chain combines TRBV11-2 with TRBJ1-2, with a possible D match to TRBD1 (6 bases). Trimming removed 5 bases from V and 2 bases from J, with 21 bases in between. This CDR3 comprises 17 residues. Germline V gives CDR1 SGHAT, CDR2 FQNNGV. CDR3 DNA sequence: TGTGCCAGCAGCCCCGGTTACAGGGTCGATAAAAACTATGGCTACACCTTC. Protein: CASSPGYRVDKNYGYTF.